These 21 T cell receptor beta chains share one sample of origin, sequenced in a study of blood T cells in healthy people across ages. A sample-barcoded 5' primer and a J-beta primer mix were used in a second PCR of about 7 to 11 cycles. TCRdb used MiXCR to reprocess the 5' RACE reads, holding one entry per CDR3 protein. The sample lists approximately 960,000 distinct CDR3 sequences, around 29% occurring once. These data also featured in a second study, about T cells of mothers and their children.

The sequenced sample was blood. The source of these receptors is a woman between 40 and 55 years old in good health.

This sequence joins TRBV4-3 and TRBJ2-7; TRBD2 agrees at 11 bases. V was pared by 0 bases and J by 3 bases, with 4 bases of the junction left unmatched. This CDR3 region has 16 residues. Germline V gene data show CDR1 as LGHNA and CDR2 as YSLEER. CDR3 bases: TGCGCCAGCAGCCAAGATCTAGGGACTAGCGGCTACGAGCAGTACTTC. The encoded protein is CASSQDLGTSGYEQYF.

This clonotype was counted ten times or more. The chain has TRBV20-1 and TRBJ2-1, with TRBD1 matching over 10 bases. This CDR3 has 16 residues. The V gene end was trimmed by 0 bases and the J gene end by 7 bases; junction bases not matched to a gene: 9. Looked up from germline, CDR1 is DFQATT and CDR2 is SNEGSKA (reference sequence). CDR3 in amino acids: CSARDLGTGVGNEQFF. Here the CDR3 DNA reads TGCAGTGCTAGAGATCTGGGGACAGGGGTCGGGAATGAGCAGTTCTTC.

This clonotype appeared many times. V and J are TRBV3-1 and TRBJ2-7; D is uncertain. CDR1 LGHDT and CDR2 YNNKEL come from the germline V gene (reference sequence). V was cut by 1 base and J by 3 bases, with 19 bases left in between. The CDR3 sequence is 17 residues long. CDR3: CASSQGPPDSPSYEQYF. The CDR3 coding sequence is TGTGCCAGCAGCCAAGGTCCGCCGGATAGCCCAAGCTACGAGCAGTACTTC.

This clonotype came up many times. The chain is built from TRBV10-3 and TRBJ1-2; D gene ambiguous. This CDR3 contains 15 residues. Per germline, CDR1 ENHRY and CDR2 SYGVKD. V lost 2 bases and J 5 bases, leaving 15 bases between the germline ends. The CDR3 here is CAISEDFGRSYGYTF. The CDR3 DNA reads TGTGCCATCAGTGAGGACTTTGGGCGGAGTTATGGCTACACCTTC.

This clonotype was found a few times. The rearrangement links TRBV21-1 to TRBJ2-6. TRBV21-1 is described as a pseudogene. CDR3 size: 18 residues. CDR3: CASSRSSTRFSGANVLTF. CDR3 DNA: TGTGCCAGCAGCAGATCCTCTACAAGATTCTCTGGGGCCAACGTCCTGACTTTC.

In regard to this clonotype: This clone may be a read error of a much larger clone one base away. The CDR3 loop is CASSLETNNEQYF. CDR3 bases: TGCGCCAGCAGCTTGGAGACAAACAATGAGCAGTACTTC. The V call is TRBV5-1, the J call TRBJ2-1; D is unclear. The J call may not be correct, given that the DNA end is closer to TRBJ2-7. The CDR3 is made up of 13 amino acids. CDR1 SGHRS and CDR2 YFSETQ come from the germline V gene.

The sample holds many counts of this clonotype. The genes are TRBV28 and TRBJ2-4; D not certain. CDR3 length: 14 residues. The V gene lost 1 base and the J gene lost 0 bases, with 4 bases spanning the gap. Germline assignment: CDR1 MDHEN and CDR2 SYDVKM. The chain's CDR3 is CASSLFLAKNIQYF. The CDR3 DNA follows: TGTGCCAGCAGTTTATTTCTAGCCAAAAACATTCAGTACTTC. The entire variable domain, with the rest obtained from reference TRBV28 and TRBJ2-4, is as follows: DVKVTQSSRYLVKRTGEKVFLECVQDMDHENMFWYRQDPGLGLRLIYFSYDVKMKEKGDIPEGYSVSREKKERFSLILESASTNQTSMYLCASSLFLAKNIQYFGAGTRLSVL.

This clonotype was observed a handful of times. The rearrangement joins TRBV6-2 or TRBV6-3 to TRBJ2-7, with 8 bases matching TRBD1. The germline gives CDR1 MNHEY, CDR2 SVGEGT. This CDR3 comprises 17 residues. The V and J ends lost 8 bases and 6 bases, in that order; junction bases with no gene match: 21. CDR3 sequence reads: CASVLRGSLTGDGEQYF. CDR3 coding DNA: TGTGCCAGCGTCCTACGGGGGTCTTTGACAGGGGATGGCGAGCAGTACTTC.

This clonotype was detected a few times. Just one base apart from a much larger clone, this may be a read error. V and J are TRBV12-3 or TRBV12-4 and TRBJ1-4, with D maybe TRBD1 (5 bases). The ends were cut back, 3 bases at V and 5 bases at J, with 13 bases in the middle. The CDR3 runs 15 residues. CDR3 DNA sequence: TGTGCCAGCAGTTTGGCCAAAAGGGGAAATGAAAAACTGTTTTTT. Protein sequence: CASSLAKRGNEKLFF.

This clonotype has a count of ten or more. V gene TRBV7-6 combines with J gene TRBJ2-5, with no clear D. The CDR3 covers 15 residues. V gave up 5 bases and J gave up 2 bases, with 15 bases separating them. Germline V gene data show CDR1 as SGHVS and CDR2 as FNYEAQ. CDR3 sequence: CASSLRVQAQETQYF. The CDR3 DNA is TGTGCCAGCAGCCTTAGGGTCCAGGCTCAAGAGACCCAGTACTTC.

In its sample, this clonotype was seen a few times. V gene TRBV3-1 combines with J gene TRBJ2-5, with TRBD1 as a possible D gene (6 bases). The CDR3 is made up of 16 amino acids. Deletions cut 0 bases from V and 5 bases from J, with 16 bases between. The germline V gene has CDR1 LGHDT and CDR2 YNNKEL (reference sequence). CDR3 in amino acids: CASSQEGAGMLETQYF. The CDR3, as DNA: TGTGCCAGCAGCCAAGAGGGGGCAGGGATGCTTGAGACCCAGTACTTC.

This CDR3 is CASRPLPRGPDTQYF. In nucleotides, the CDR3 is TGTGCCAGCAGACCACTTCCTAGGGGCCCAGATACGCAGTATTTT. The chain has TRBV6-5 and TRBJ2-3; possible D gene TRBD1, 5 bases. Germline CDR1 and CDR2: MNHEY and SVGAGI. The length of the CDR3 is 15 residues. V lost 6 bases and J lost 4, with 17 bases in between.

This clonotype came up a few times. This clone may be a read error of a much larger clone one base away. The chain joins TRBV20-1 to TRBJ2-6; maybe TRBD1 (6 bases). This CDR3 comprises 14 residues. Germline V CDR1 and CDR2: DFQATT, SNEGSKA (reference sequence). CDR3 in DNA: TGCAGTGCTGAGGGGGATGCTGGGGCCATCGTCCTGACTTTC. This codes for CSAEGDAGAIVLTF.

There are many counts of this clonotype. This chain links TRBV6-5 with TRBJ2-5; D ambiguous. The CDR3 covers 16 residues. V was cut by 0 bases and J by 1 base, with 12 bases left in between. CDR1 and CDR2 from the germline V gene are MNHEY and SVGAGI. The CDR3, as DNA: TGTGCCAGCAGTTACTCGACATATGAACGCCAAGAGACCCAGTACTTC. It codes for CASSYSTYERQETQYF.

J is TRBJ2-1 and V is TRBV7-3; TRBD2 agrees at 9 bases. The V gene end was trimmed by 0 bases and the J gene end by 10 bases; junction bases not matched to a gene: 7. This CDR3 comprises 15 residues. Germline lookup yields CDR1 SGHTA and CDR2 FQGTGA. The CDR3: CASSLTRGGAQEQFF. The CDR3 DNA sequence: TGTGCCAGCAGCTTAACTCGCGGGGGGGCGCAGGAGCAGTTCTTC.

This chain uses TRBV28 with TRBJ1-6, with a weak D call TRBD1 (5 bases). The germline V gene has CDR1 MDHEN and CDR2 SYDVKM. The CDR3 runs to 14 residues. The CDR3 reads CAIRGSWDNSPLHF. CDR3 in DNA: TGTGCTATTCGGGGCAGTTGGGATAATTCACCCCTCCACTTT.

The chain has TRBV12-3 or TRBV12-4 and TRBJ2-3, with TRBD1 matching over 7 bases. The ends lost 1 base at V and 8 bases at J; junction bases unmatched: 3. CDR3 length equals 13 residues. CDR3 region: CASSLVAGGTQYF. As DNA, the CDR3 is TGTGCCAGCAGTTTAGTGGCAGGGGGTACGCAGTATTTT.

The chain joins TRBV29-1 to TRBJ1-4; D not certain. In germline, CDR1 is SQVTM, CDR2 ANQGSEA. Trimming removed 6 bases from V and 8 bases from J, with 10 bases in between. The CDR3 is made up of 11 amino acids. DNA for the CDR3: TGCAGCGTGAGACTGGGAGAAAAACTGTTTTTT. Translation gives CSVRLGEKLFF.

The rearrangement links TRBV20-1 to TRBJ2-3, with D possibly matching TRBD1 (6 bases). Trimming shortened V by 1 base and J by 4 bases, and 18 bases separated the two germline ends. CDR1 and CDR2 (germline): DFQATT, SNEGSKA (reference sequence). The CDR3 contains 16 residues. The CDR3 loop reads CSARGSRGRFSDTQYF. Written as DNA, the CDR3 is TGCAGTGCTAGAGGGTCCAGGGGAAGGTTCTCAGATACGCAGTATTTT.

This clonotype was seen many times. V gene TRBV2 combines with J gene TRBJ1-2; D unresolved. V lost 5 bases to trimming and J lost 3 bases, with 10 bases between them. Germline assignment: CDR1 SNHLY and CDR2 FYNNEI. CDR3 size: 13 residues. CDR3 amino acids: CASSIRQYYGYTF. CDR3 DNA: TGTGCCAGCAGTATTCGCCAGTACTATGGCTACACCTTC.

V and J are TRBV6-5 and TRBJ2-3, with no clear D. Trimming cost V 0 bases and J 0 bases, with 10 bases left between them. Germline V gives CDR1 MNHEY, CDR2 SVGAGI. The CDR3 contains 16 residues. CDR3 coding DNA: TGTGCCAGCAGTTACTCAGTGACACTCAGCACAGATACGCAGTATTTT. Amino acid sequence: CASSYSVTLSTDTQYF.